This TCR beta chain emerged from a study of human T cells and chemical hapten exposure. General observations from the study: The presence of alopecia in the donors means their immune response may differ from healthy people's. Expanded TCRs clustered into significantly more large CDR3 similarity groups than controls, the analysis revealed.

Within the library, unique molecular identifiers were attached to each individual cDNA molecule. TCRdb analysed the RACE reads with MiXCR anew, one entry per CDR3 protein. The data hold some 60,000 distinct CDR3 sequences, with 12% observed a single time. As to this clonotype: Its specificity is unknown.

Time point noted: patch test 3, about 24 weeks after DPC sensitization. Treatment here: therapeutic diphenylcyclopropenone sensitization with weekly scalp DPC. Blood draws came before every patch-test application. The V and J ends lost 4 bases and 3 bases respectively, with 9 bases between them. CDR1 and CDR2 from the germline V gene are ENHRY and SYGVKD. This CDR3 has 13 amino acids. The starting material was whole blood, obtained in connection with sensitization to the hapten diphenylcyclopropenone (DPC). The receptor's source is a man aged 25 to 40 with alopecia areata. Some clones in this sample may be carry-over from other donors' samples. The genes are TRBV10-3 and TRBJ1-1; D gene unclear. This chain's CDR3 is CAISATRDTEAFF. CDR3 nucleotide sequence: TGTGCCATCAGTGCCACCCGGGACACTGAAGCTTTCTTT.